This T cell receptor (beta chain) was sequenced for a study of blood T cells in healthy people across ages (dated by TCRdb to 2014 to 2015). For context, the study as a whole: In model experiments, template switching captured roughly one uniquely barcoded TCR beta cDNA molecule for every two T cells. The study analyzed two additional independent replicas of 1 million unique cDNA reads from the same blood draw for two donors, one aged 18 to 29 and one aged 80 or older. To avoid experimental bias, donors of different ages were randomly spread across the sequencing lanes. Donors were grouped into four age groups: young (average approximately 16 years), middle-aged (39), aged (around 60) and long-lived (about 82). Using deep sequencing normalized with unique cDNA molecular identifiers, the study measured how TCR beta repertoire diversity changes with age. The research as a whole found: There was a strong correlation between observed TCR beta diversity and the percentage of naive T cells measured by flow cytometry. Compared with the aged group, more naive CD4+ T cells, fewer expanded clones and increased TCR diversity were shown by the long-lived group, suggesting age selection. Because the CMV infection status of the donors was unknown, age-related changes in expanded clonotypes may potentially have been confounded. Since profiling was done on bulk unsorted PBMCs, naive and antigen-experienced compartments could not be conclusively compared. Total diversity estimates from one million sequenced T cells were considered lower bounds and underestimates. As age increased, observed TCR beta diversity per million T cells dropped in a roughly linear way, and a significant reduction was already evident by age 40.

Via the germline V gene (reference sequence), CDR1 is DFQATT and CDR2 SNEGSKA. V loses 5 bases of germline sequence and J loses 2 bases, and the interval between the two ends is 17 bases. The CDR3 spans 15 amino acids, including both terminal residues. Of the read, only the CDR3 DNA is kept; its 45 bases are in frame from base 1. Library construction relied on 5' RACE. Instrument on record: Illumina HiSeq 2500. The second PCR ran for about 6 to 12 cycles and used a J-beta primer mix along with a sample-barcoded 5' primer. A template-switch 5' adaptor carrying 12 random nucleotides introduced a unique molecular identifier onto each TCR beta cDNA molecule. Each sample yielded at least 2.5 million CDR3-containing paired-end reads. First-strand cDNA synthesis was performed from all RNA using the Mint cDNA synthesis kit, with priming by a TRBC-specific oligonucleotide. Following uracil-DNA glycosylase treatment, all cDNA underwent a first 18-cycle PCR with the universal primers M1SS and BC2_uni_R. The study's own analysis went as follows. For normalization, 1 million high-quality reads were randomly selected from each sample, with every read carrying a distinct molecular identifier. Instead of being binned into consensus sequences, reads with shared molecular identifiers were discarded. MiTCR, set to a Q25 quality threshold and the strictest error-elimination algorithm, was used for CDR3 identification, clonotype clustering and error correction. A nonparametric unseen species model with Euler transformation was used to estimate a lower bound on total TCR beta diversity. Clones were called with MiXCR by TCRdb after fastp trimmed the public reads at Q25, and only in-frame beta chains were retained. Entries that share a CDR3 protein sequence are merged under the most common genes and DNA. These V and J calls derive from TCRdb rather than the authors' analysis. Counted in this sample were about 700,000 distinct CDR3 sequences; roughly 32% of them appeared once. The ten most abundant clones make up approximately 15% of the sample.

The 39 donors, aged roughly 6 to 90 years, were systemically healthy Caucasian individuals from Russia. Roughly 9 milliliters of peripheral blood were drawn from each donor into EDTA-treated Vacutainer tubes. Ficoll-Paque density-gradient centrifugation was used to isolate PBMCs, with at least 7 million obtained per sample. Total RNA, at least 5 micrograms per sample, was extracted from PBMCs with Trizol reagent. For every donor, flow cytometry on a PBMC aliquot measured the percentage of naive CD45RAhigh/CD27high T cells. To note about this clonotype: It has no known antigen specificity. The final CDR3 position lacks the conserved phenylalanine or tryptophan, pointing to a likely read error.

The sequence joins TRBV20-1 to TRBJ2-3; possibly the D gene is TRBD2, per 6 matching bases. This sequence was found in a woman aged 80 or over in good health. Donor details come from another sample of the same person, matched by shared clones. Sequenced sample: blood. The DNA is TGCAGTGCTGGTGACGGGGACTCTTTCACAGATACGCAGTATCTT. The resulting protein is CSAGDGDSFTDTQYL.